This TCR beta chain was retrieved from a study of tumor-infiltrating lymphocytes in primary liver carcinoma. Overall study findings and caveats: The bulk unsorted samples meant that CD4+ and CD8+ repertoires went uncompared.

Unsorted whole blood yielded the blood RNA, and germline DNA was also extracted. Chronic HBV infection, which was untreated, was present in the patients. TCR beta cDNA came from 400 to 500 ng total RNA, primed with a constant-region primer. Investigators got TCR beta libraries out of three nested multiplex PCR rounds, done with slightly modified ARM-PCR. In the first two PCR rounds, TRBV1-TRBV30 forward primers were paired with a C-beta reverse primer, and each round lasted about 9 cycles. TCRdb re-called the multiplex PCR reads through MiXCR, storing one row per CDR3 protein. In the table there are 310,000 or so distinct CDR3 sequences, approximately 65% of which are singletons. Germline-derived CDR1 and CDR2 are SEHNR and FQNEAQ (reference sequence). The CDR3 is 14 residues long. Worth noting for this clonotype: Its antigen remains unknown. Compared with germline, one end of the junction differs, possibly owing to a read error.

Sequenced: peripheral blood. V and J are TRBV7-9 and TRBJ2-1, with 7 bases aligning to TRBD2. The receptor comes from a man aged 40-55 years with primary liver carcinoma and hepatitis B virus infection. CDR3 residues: CASSGTCGSNEHFF. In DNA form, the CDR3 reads TGTGCCAGCAGCGGTACTTGCGGGAGTAATGAGCACTTCTTC.